This T cell receptor beta chain was captured in a study of T cell responses to AZD1222 COVID-19 vaccine. Trimming stripped 5 bases from V and 8 bases from J, with 16 bases between. Germline lookup yields CDR1 SEHNR and CDR2 FQNEAQ (reference sequence). CDR3 length equals 14 residues. The data were produced by immunoSEQ multiplex PCR, yet TCRdb's version contains in-frame clones alone and is incomplete. The repertoire includes about 150,000 clones, about 94% of them detected once, and under 6.5% sits in the top ten. The source material was peripheral blood, sampled on day 0 of AZD1222 vaccination. This TCR was sampled from an adult in good health. The chain recombines TRBV7-9 with TRBJ2-1, with unresolved D. The CDR3 DNA sequence: TGTGCCAGCAGCCGCCCCGAGCCGGGCCATGAGCAGTTCTTC. Translated, it gives CASSRPEPGHEQFF.